These T cell receptor beta chains were read from a single sample in a study of blood T cells in healthy people across ages. Each CDR3 protein gets one entry after TCRdb re-called the 5' RACE reads with MiXCR. This sample carries approximately 690,000 distinct CDR3 sequences, approximately 50% of them seen once, and the ten largest clones take about two fifths. Sequencing used blood. These receptor sequences come from a man between 60 and 70 years old in good health. CDR3s include the opening cysteine and the closing phenylalanine or tryptophan. Fields, in order: CDR3 protein, D gene, V gene. The D gene is left open where the match is weak.

CDR3 protein: CSASDGRGYTF
D gene: -
V gene: TRBV29-1

CDR3 protein: CASRYSGYDIQYF
D gene: -
V gene: TRBV7-9

CDR3 protein: CAISEEGGEDTQYF
D gene: -
V gene: TRBV10-3

CDR3 protein: CASRLLAGLRTDTQYF
D gene: TRBD2
V gene: TRBV12-3/TRBV12-4

CDR3 protein: CATSRDKGTEKLFF
D gene: -
V gene: TRBV15

CDR3 protein: CASSVGQGSNEQFF
D gene: -
V gene: TRBV9

CDR3 protein: CASSQSTGTRWDTQYF
D gene: TRBD2
V gene: TRBV4-2

CDR3 protein: CASSQTGVEAFF
D gene: TRBD1
V gene: TRBV4-2

CDR3 protein: CASSLQGQITGSPLHF
D gene: -
V gene: TRBV6-6

CDR3 protein: CASSLGQYQPQHF
D gene: -
V gene: TRBV27

CDR3 protein: CASSPEASPLYGYTF
D gene: -
V gene: TRBV2

CDR3 protein: CASTRTGEYGYTF
D gene: TRBD1
V gene: TRBV25-1

CDR3 protein: CASSEARYQETQYF
D gene: -
V gene: TRBV2

CDR3 protein: CASSLRPPGVNSPLHF
D gene: -
V gene: TRBV7-2

CDR3 protein: CASSYLGLAADTQYF
D gene: TRBD2
V gene: TRBV6-2/TRBV6-3

CDR3 protein: CASSELGLPNYGYTF
D gene: -
V gene: TRBV2

CDR3 protein: CATSDSSGGVNEQYF
D gene: TRBD2
V gene: TRBV24-1

CDR3 protein: CASSFDREETQYF
D gene: TRBD1
V gene: TRBV11-2

CDR3 protein: CASSLQAAPGSTGELFF
D gene: -
V gene: TRBV12-3/TRBV12-4

CDR3 protein: CASSLAQGLNYGYTF
D gene: -
V gene: TRBV7-6

CDR3 protein: CASSLSGGTGSYNEQFF
D gene: TRBD1
V gene: TRBV5-1

CDR3 protein: CSGQGQETQYF
D gene: -
V gene: TRBV20-1

CDR3 protein: CASSPPRGPQETQYF
D gene: TRBD1
V gene: TRBV25-1

CDR3 protein: CASSRTPGQGNNSPLHF
D gene: TRBD1
V gene: TRBV5-1

CDR3 protein: CSVGGLAAQETQYF
D gene: TRBD2
V gene: TRBV29-1

CDR3 protein: CSARRGLNQPQHF
D gene: -
V gene: TRBV20-1

CDR3 protein: CASSQSQDQPQHF
D gene: -
V gene: TRBV12-3/TRBV12-4

CDR3 protein: CASCPTGTPYGYTF
D gene: -
V gene: TRBV6-1

CDR3 protein: CASSSDRERKTQYF
D gene: TRBD1
V gene: TRBV6-1

CDR3 protein: CASSPYSGTGAETQYF
D gene: TRBD1
V gene: TRBV18

CDR3 protein: CASSVAPMRGGEQYF
D gene: -
V gene: TRBV9

CDR3 protein: CAGTPGGDQPQHF
D gene: -
V gene: TRBV12-3/TRBV12-4

CDR3 protein: CASSLHSRADTQYF
D gene: -
V gene: TRBV7-9

CDR3 protein: CSASAQENYGYTF
D gene: -
V gene: TRBV20-1

CDR3 protein: CASSPLLAGADEQYF
D gene: TRBD2
V gene: TRBV9

CDR3 protein: CASSHVPGQGPDTQYF
D gene: -
V gene: TRBV7-9

CDR3 protein: CASSLGRAITEAFF
D gene: -
V gene: TRBV11-2

CDR3 protein: CATSRDHTDNQHF
D gene: -
V gene: TRBV15

CDR3 protein: CASSPRTGQRQETQYF
D gene: TRBD1
V gene: TRBV9

CDR3 protein: CASSPRASGEQETQYF
D gene: TRBD2
V gene: TRBV18

CDR3 protein: CASSKPGTGVNEQYF
D gene: TRBD1
V gene: TRBV6-2/TRBV6-3

CDR3 protein: CASSPPGDNEKLFF
D gene: -
V gene: TRBV18

CDR3 protein: CSARTGTVNTEAFF
D gene: TRBD1
V gene: TRBV20-1

CDR3 protein: CASQGTASMNTEAFF
D gene: TRBD1
V gene: TRBV18

CDR3 protein: CASSLVGGTGACNEQFF
D gene: TRBD1
V gene: TRBV11-2

CDR3 protein: CASSMVGYSYEQYF
D gene: -
V gene: TRBV27

CDR3 protein: CASSPIAGNEQFF
D gene: -
V gene: TRBV7-8

CDR3 protein: CASSLGPGPEQFF
D gene: -
V gene: TRBV5-6

CDR3 protein: CSVQRQASGLYGYTF
D gene: -
V gene: TRBV29-1

CDR3 protein: CASSQARDALSNYGYTF
D gene: -
V gene: TRBV4-1

CDR3 protein: CASSPGTANYEQYF
D gene: TRBD1
V gene: TRBV18

CDR3 protein: CASSSVPLAGGNNEQFF
D gene: TRBD2
V gene: TRBV11-2

CDR3 protein: CASSVGTGGPGYTF
D gene: TRBD1
V gene: TRBV9

CDR3 protein: CSVEASQGAREQYF
D gene: -
V gene: TRBV29-1